Presented here are 20 T cell receptor beta chains from one specimen sequenced in a study of cytomegalovirus exposure and HLA in healthy donors. Primers: 60 Vbeta forward and 13 Jbeta reverse. Measured with immunoSEQ multiplex PCR; TCRdb has only the in-frame clones, and not every one. The repertoire has roughly 150,000 clones, roughly three quarters of them found once; the top ten carry approximately 3%. Material for sequencing was PBMCs. The receptors derive from a male donor in good health and CMV-seronegative.

The V gene is TRBV28, the J gene TRBJ1-6; the D gene is possibly TRBD1 (5 bases). V was clipped by 3 bases and J by 7 bases, with 13 bases between them. The CDR3 contains 15 residues. Germline V gives CDR1 MDHEN, CDR2 SYDVKM. This CDR3 is CASSFRGIRNSPLHF. The CDR3 bases are TGTGCCAGCAGTTTTAGGGGAATTAGAAATTCACCCCTCCACTTT.

The chain is built from TRBV30 and TRBJ1-5; no definite D call. CDR1 GTSNPN and CDR2 SVGIG come from the germline V gene (reference sequence). The CDR3 runs 15 residues. V was trimmed by 5 bases and J by 3 bases, leaving 17 bases between them. The CDR3 DNA follows: TGTGCCTGGGGCTATTTGGGGAGGAACAATCAGCCCCAGCATTTT. Residues: CAWGYLGRNNQPQHF. Supplemented by reference TRBV30 and TRBJ1-5, the full variable domain reads SQTIHQWPATLVQPVGSPLSLECTVEGTSNPNLYWYRQAAGRGLQLLFYSVGIGQISSEVPQNLSASRPQDRQFILSSKKLLLSDSGFYLCAWGYLGRNNQPQHFGDGTRLSIL.

V gene TRBV2 combines with J gene TRBJ1-6; a possible D gene is TRBD1 (5 bases). The germline V gene has CDR1 SNHLY and CDR2 FYNNEI. The CDR3 runs to 16 residues. V was pared by 2 bases and J by 3 bases, with 11 bases between. The CDR3: CASSEFTGGYNSPLHF. The CDR3 nucleotides are TGTGCCAGCAGTGAATTTACCGGGGGCTATAATTCACCCCTCCACTTT.

This clone has more than one count but fewer than ten. The CDR3 nucleotides are TGCGCCAGCAGTGTCGGGGGAGGGGGGCAAGAGACCCAGTACTTC. This codes for CASSVGGGGQETQYF. The chain employs TRBV10-2 and TRBJ2-5, with D possibly TRBD2 on 7 matching bases. CDR3 length: 15 residues. V was clipped by 4 bases and J by 2 bases, with 14 bases between them. The V gene's germline CDR1 is WSHSY and CDR2 SAAADI.

The chain links TRBV28 to TRBJ2-7; D perhaps matches TRBD1 (6 bases). The V and J ends lost 4 bases and 5 bases respectively, with 27 bases between them. Per the germline V gene, CDR1 is MDHEN and CDR2 is SYDVKM. There are 18 residues in the CDR3. This chain's CDR3 is CASSYPRKTGSSLDEQYF. CDR3 sequence (DNA): TGTGCCAGCAGTTATCCCCGAAAGACAGGTAGTTCCCTTGACGAGCAGTACTTC. The variable domain in full, completed from reference TRBV28 and TRBJ2-7, reads DVKVTQSSRYLVKRTGEKVFLECVQDMDHENMFWYRQDPGLGLRLIYFSYDVKMKEKGDIPEGYSVSREKKERFSLILESASTNQTSMYLCASSYPRKTGSSLDEQYFGPGTRLTVT.

This chain joins TRBV19 and TRBJ1-6; 9 bases align to TRBD1. Germline CDR1 and CDR2: LNHDA and SQIVND (reference sequence). J gave up 9 bases and V 4 bases, and 7 bases lay outside the gene matches. The CDR3 consists of 15 residues. CDR3 sequence reads: CASSTTGGYSSPLHF. CDR3 in DNA: TGTGCCAGTAGTACGACAGGGGGTTACAGTTCACCCCTCCACTTT.

V gene TRBV5-6 combines with J gene TRBJ2-7; 8 nucleotides align to TRBD1. The trim removed 0 bases at V and 5 bases at J, leaving 7 bases unmatched. Germline-derived CDR1 and CDR2 are SGHDT and YYEEEE. The CDR3 runs 15 residues. The CDR3 is CASSLGQGAINEQYF. The CDR3 region has the DNA TGTGCCAGCAGCTTGGGCCAGGGGGCAATTAACGAGCAGTACTTC.

This clone occurred a few times. The V gene is TRBV14, the J gene TRBJ2-1, with 12 nucleotides matching TRBD2. This CDR3 is 15 amino acids long. With 5 bases clipped from V and 3 bases from J, the junction kept 2 bases outside the gene matches. Germline V gene lookup returns CDR1 SGHDN and CDR2 FVKESK. The CDR3 loop reads CASSEGLAGYNEQFF. The CDR3 DNA reads as TGTGCCAGCAGCGAGGGACTAGCGGGCTACAATGAGCAGTTCTTC.

The CDR3 nucleotides read TGTGCCAGTAGTTCAGGGGGCACCTACGAGCAGTACTTC. Translated, it gives CASSSGGTYEQYF. This chain uses TRBV19 with TRBJ2-7; 8 nucleotides agree with TRBD1. CDR1 and CDR2 (germline): LNHDA, SQIVND (reference sequence). V was pared by 5 bases and J by 2 bases, with 2 bases of the junction left unmatched. The CDR3 is 13 residues long.

This clone was counted only a few times. The genes are TRBV5-1 and TRBJ2-5, with a weak D call TRBD1 (6 bases). Looked up from germline, CDR1 is SGHRS and CDR2 is YFSETQ. The CDR3 length is 15 residues. Trimming cost V 4 bases and J 5 bases, with 18 bases left between them. The CDR3 protein is CASSLGQFKYETQYF. CDR3 nucleotide sequence: TGCGCCAGCAGCCTTGGACAGTTCAAGTATGAGACCCAGTACTTC.

V and J are TRBV4-3 and TRBJ2-7; D is unclear. V shed 0 bases and J shed 0 bases, with 6 bases lying between them. The CDR3 runs to 14 residues. Germline loops: CDR1 LGHNA, CDR2 YSLEER. The CDR3 region is CASSQEASSYEQYF. In nucleotides, the CDR3 is TGCGCCAGCAGCCAAGAGGCCAGCTCCTACGAGCAGTACTTC.

The V gene is TRBV2, the J gene TRBJ1-1; weak D call: TRBD1 (5 bases). The germline V and J ends were trimmed by 6 bases and 1 base, with 9 bases remaining between them. There are 13 residues in the CDR3. Per germline, CDR1 SNHLY and CDR2 FYNNEI. This CDR3 reads CASSLDTNTEAFF. CDR3 nucleotides: TGTGCCAGCAGCCTGGACACGAACACTGAAGCTTTCTTT.

This clone has just a few counts. The rearrangement uses TRBV6-1 and TRBJ1-4, with 7 bases lining up with TRBD1. The ends lost 7 bases at V and 8 bases at J; junction bases unmatched: 10. CDR1 and CDR2 from the germline V gene are MNHNS and SASEGT. The CDR3 is 14 amino acids. CDR3: CASNVRQGGEKLFF. CDR3 sequence (DNA): TGTGCCAGCAACGTACGACAGGGTGGGGAAAAACTGTTTTTT.

The rearrangement links TRBV12-5 to TRBJ2-5; D is possibly TRBD2 (5 bases). The V end was cut by 4 bases, the J end by 5 bases, with 17 bases between. The CDR3 has 15 amino acids. Per germline, CDR1 LGHNT and CDR2 FRNRAP. The CDR3 reads CASGSERGFGETQYF. In DNA form, the CDR3 reads TGTGCTAGTGGTTCGGAACGCGGGTTCGGGGAGACCCAGTACTTC.

This clone was seen more than once but under ten times. The gene calls are TRBV7-9 and TRBJ2-1; no clear D. From germline, CDR1 is SEHNR and CDR2 FQNEAQ (reference sequence). V dropped 4 bases and J dropped 6 bases, with 16 bases sitting between them. The CDR3 spans 15 residues. CDR3 nucleotides: TGTGCCAGCAGCTCTATTCTTAATTCTATCAATGAGCAGTTCTTC. It is translated as CASSSILNSINEQFF.

The rearrangement links TRBV27 to TRBJ2-7; the D gene is possibly TRBD1 (5 bases). V shed 8 bases and J shed 6 bases, with 14 bases lying between them. The CDR3 length is 12 residues. CDR1 and CDR2 (germline): MNHEY, SMNVEV (reference sequence). Written as DNA, the CDR3 is TGTGCCAGCCGCGGCAGGGAAGCCGAGCAGTACTTC. It translates to CASRGREAEQYF.

The CDR3 here is CASSYSIAAYSYEQYF. In nucleotides, the CDR3 is TGTGCCAGCAGTTACTCGATAGCCGCGTACTCCTACGAGCAGTACTTC. The V gene is TRBV6-5, the J gene TRBJ2-7; D is undetermined. Germline V CDR1 and CDR2: MNHEY, SVGAGI. V lost 0 bases and J lost 0, with 12 bases in between. This CDR3 has 16 amino acids.

This clone was found a few times. This chain uses TRBV30 with TRBJ1-2; 10 nucleotides line up with TRBD1. V was clipped by 4 bases and J by 9 bases; unmatched bases: 5. Per the germline V gene, CDR1 is GTSNPN and CDR2 is SVGIG (reference sequence). The CDR3 totals 12 residues. CDR3 protein: CAWIRTGGSYTF. The CDR3 DNA sequence: TGTGCCTGGATCAGGACAGGGGGTAGCTACACCTTC.

The table lists this clone with a count of one. The chain recombines TRBV5-4 with TRBJ2-7, with 7 bases lining up with TRBD1. Trimming took 0 bases from V and 2 from J; bases not matched to a gene: 5. The CDR3 contains 15 residues. The germline V gene has CDR1 SGHNT and CDR2 YYREEE (reference sequence). The CDR3 protein is CASSLGQGYTYEQYF. DNA of the CDR3: TGTGCCAGCAGCTTGGGACAGGGATACACCTACGAGCAGTACTTC.

The chain combines TRBV7-9 with TRBJ1-2, with 7 bases that match TRBD1. This CDR3 is built from 14 residues. Losses at the gene ends were 0 bases for V and 4 bases for J; bases not matched to a gene: 2. Looked up from germline, CDR1 is SEHNR and CDR2 is FQNEAQ (reference sequence). DNA for the CDR3: TGTGCCAGCAGCTTAGCGGACAGGAGCTATGGCTACACCTTC. Residues: CASSLADRSYGYTF. The full variable domain, its missing parts supplied by reference TRBV7-9 and TRBJ1-2, is DTGVSQNPRHKITKRGQNVTFRCDPISEHNRLYWYRQTLGQGPEFLTYFQNEAQLEKSRLLSDRFSAERPKGSFSTLEIQRTEQGDSAMYLCASSLADRSYGYTFGSGTRLTVV.